This TCR beta chain came from a study of post-analysis software for immune sequencing data. Study details: Included among the disease courses, which were recorded for the cohort, were relapsing-remitting, secondary progressive and progressive-relapsing multiple sclerosis. Overall study findings and caveats: There were several TRBV segments more frequent in patients than controls, and TRBV5-6, TRBV5-1 and TRBV20-1 were among them. With F measure, samples from one preparation batch clustered together strongly. Controls' normalized Chao1 diversity significantly exceeded that of multiple sclerosis patients.

CDR1 and CDR2 from the germline V gene are DFQATT and SNEGSKA (reference sequence). V was pared by 1 base and J by 0 bases, with 16 bases between. The CDR3 length is 18 residues. Incorporated into the TCR beta cDNA libraries were unique molecular identifiers, which served to reduce PCR and sequencing biases. MiXCR was run by TCRdb on the PCR reads, yielding one entry per CDR3 protein. The data show roughly 800,000 distinct CDR3 sequences, roughly 27% seen once. About this clonotype: The antigen remains undetermined.

The V call is TRBV20-1, the J call TRBJ2-6; D gene ambiguous. Source material: blood. The receptor was isolated from a girl aged 5-17 years with multiple sclerosis. CDR3 protein: CSARVRANSPSGANVLTF. Here the CDR3 DNA reads TGCAGTGCTAGAGTACGGGCCAATTCCCCCTCTGGGGCCAACGTCCTGACTTTC.